Following are 32 T cell receptor beta chains from one sample sequenced in a study of shared clonotypes between healthy human individuals. Profiled with immunoSEQ multiplex PCR; TCRdb holds only in-frame clones, not every one. The repertoire has about 1 million clones, more than 60% of them found once; the top ten carry approximately 1.5%. The sequencing input was memory CD4+ T cells sorted from blood. This sample's subset: CD45RA-negative fraction. Receptors originate from a man aged 18 to 29 in good health.

The rearrangement links TRBV9 to TRBJ2-1, with 7 bases identical to TRBD2. V lost 4 bases and J lost 4; bases outside the gene matches: 14. The CDR3 has 17 residues. Germline V gene data show CDR1 as SGDLS and CDR2 as YYNGEE. The CDR3 loop reads CASSRFAGVAVYNEQFF. The DNA for the CDR3 is TGTGCCAGCAGCCGATTTGCGGGGGTAGCGGTTTACAATGAGCAGTTCTTC.

The V call is TRBV6-6, the J call TRBJ2-5, with no clear D. Germline V CDR1 and CDR2: MNHNY, SVGAGI (reference sequence). There are 14 residues in the CDR3. V was pared by 2 bases and J by 2 bases, with 9 bases between. CDR3 coding DNA: TGTGCCAGCAGTTACGGTAGTAATCAAGAGACCCAGTACTTC. This codes for CASSYGSNQETQYF.

The rearrangement uses TRBV28 and TRBJ2-1; 9 bases map to TRBD2. The J segment lost 10 bases and the V segment lost 4 bases, leaving 14 bases of the junction unmatched. This CDR3 spans 16 amino acids. Germline lookup yields CDR1 MDHEN and CDR2 SYDVKM. CDR3 region: CASSSPGVAGAGEQFF. DNA for the CDR3: TGTGCCAGCAGTTCCCCCGGGGTAGCGGGGGCTGGAGAGCAGTTCTTC.

There are a few counts of this clone. The rearrangement uses TRBV5-6 and TRBJ2-5; the match to TRBD1 covers 11 bases. CDR1 is SGHDT, CDR2 YYEEEE, per germline. This CDR3 is built from 15 residues. Trimming took 1 base from V and 5 from J; bases not matched to a gene: 4. The CDR3 here is CASSLQGQGVETQYF. In DNA, the CDR3 is TGTGCCAGCAGCTTGCAGGGACAGGGGGTCGAGACCCAGTACTTC.

This clone was recorded only once. The J gene is TRBJ2-2, the V gene TRBV27, with a possible D match to TRBD1 (5 bases). CDR1 is MNHEY and CDR2 is SMNVEV in the germline V gene (reference sequence). Between the trimmed V and J ends, which lost 2 bases and 6 bases, there was a span of 7 bases. There are 13 residues in the CDR3. The chain's CDR3 is CASSLLGPGELFF. CDR3 bases: TGTGCCAGCAGTTTACTGGGGCCCGGGGAGCTGTTTTTT.

This chain joins TRBV7-2 and TRBJ2-2; D is unresolved. The CDR3 covers 15 residues. The ends were cut back, 1 base at V and 0 bases at J, with 6 bases in the middle. Germline CDR1 reads SGHTA; CDR2 reads FQGNSA. CDR3 in amino acids: CASSLVNSNTGELFF. CDR3 in DNA: TGTGCCAGCAGCTTAGTCAACTCGAACACCGGGGAGCTGTTTTTT.

This clone appeared once. The V and J genes are TRBV10-3 and TRBJ2-1, with D possibly called TRBD1 or TRBD2 (6 bases each). Trimming removed 11 bases from V and 7 bases from J, with 27 bases in between. CDR3 length equals 16 residues. Germline V gene lookup returns CDR1 ENHRY and CDR2 SYGVKD. The CDR3 sequence is CAAAAGSGAARNEQFF. The CDR3 region has the DNA TGTGCCGCCGCCGCTGGGTCGGGGGCCGCCCGAAATGAGCAGTTCTTC.

The table lists this clone with a few counts. This sequence joins TRBV5-5 and TRBJ1-4, with TRBD1 matching over 7 bases. The germline CDR1 and CDR2 sequences are SGHKS and YYEKEE (reference sequence). V shed 4 bases, J shed 2 bases, and the junction held 11 bases outside the gene matches. This CDR3 is 17 amino acids long. CDR3 sequence (DNA): TGTGCCAGCAGCCGTACAGGGGCAGGTTTGACTAATGAAAAACTGTTTTTT. This sequence encodes CASSRTGAGLTNEKLFF.

A note on this clone: This CDR3 is also generated by other DNA sequences in the sample. The rearrangement uses TRBV5-4 and TRBJ1-1; TRBD1 matches 7 bases. CDR1 is SGHNT and CDR2 is YYREEE in the germline V gene (reference sequence). With V trimmed by 4 bases and J by 7 bases, 4 bases remained unmatched. The CDR3 has 12 amino acids. The DNA for the CDR3 is TGTGCCAGCAGCCCGAGGGACAGTGAAGCTTTCTTT. Translation: CASSPRDSEAFF.

J is TRBJ1-3 and V is TRBV7-8, with D unclear. This CDR3 is 17 amino acids long. Germline lookup yields CDR1 SGHVS and CDR2 FQNEAQ. The ends were cut back, 2 bases at V and 2 bases at J, with 16 bases in the middle. DNA of the CDR3: TGTGCCAGCAGCTTATTCACTATTGGGCAGACTGGAAACACCATATATTTT. This gives the protein CASSLFTIGQTGNTIYF. Using reference TRBV7-8 and TRBJ1-3 for the parts outside the CDR3, the full variable domain is GAGVSQSPRYKVAKRGQDVALRCDPISGHVSLFWYQQALGQGPEFLTYFQNEAQLDKSGLPSDRFFAERPEGSVSTLKIQRTQQEDSAVYLCASSLFTIGQTGNTIYFGEGSWLTVV.

On this clone: The junction does not match germline at one end; this may be a read error. Different DNA sequences within this sample yield the same CDR3. This rearrangement joins TRBV28 to TRBJ1-6; 8 nucleotides align to TRBD1. Germline V gene data show CDR1 as MDHEN and CDR2 as SYDVKM. The CDR3 has 16 residues. CDR3 nucleotide sequence: TGCGCCAGCAGTGGGGCCGCGGCAGGGGGCGGTTCACCCCTCCACTTT. Its translation: CASSGAAAGGGSPLHF.

The V call is TRBV30, the J call TRBJ1-6; D not resolved. CDR1 and CDR2 (germline): GTSNPN, SVGIG (reference sequence). CDR3 size: 13 residues. V lost 3 bases and J 9 bases, leaving 12 bases between the germline ends. The CDR3 sequence: CAWRGRPSSPLHF. CDR3 bases: TGTGCCTGGAGGGGAAGGCCCAGTTCACCCCTCCACTTT. The variable domain in full, completed from reference TRBV30 and TRBJ1-6, reads SQTIHQWPATLVQPVGSPLSLECTVEGTSNPNLYWYRQAAGRGLQLLFYSVGIGQISSEVPQNLSASRPQDRQFILSSKKLLLSDSGFYLCAWRGRPSSPLHFGNGTRLTVT.

The chain has TRBV5-1 and TRBJ2-3; 9 bases agree with TRBD2. Germline CDR1 reads SGHRS; CDR2 reads YFSETQ. The CDR3 covers 14 residues. J was trimmed by 3 bases and V by 5 bases; bases with no gene match: 4. CDR3 DNA sequence: TGCGCCAGCAGTTATGGACTAGCGACAGATACGCAGTATTTT. This sequence encodes CASSYGLATDTQYF.

The chain joins TRBV7-2 to TRBJ2-3; unclear D gene. Germline CDR1 and CDR2: SGHTA and FQGNSA. The CDR3 consists of 15 residues. Trimming took 1 base from V and 4 from J, leaving 12 bases between them. The CDR3 region is CASSLGRLPPDTQYF. The CDR3 region has the DNA TGTGCCAGCAGCTTAGGTCGGCTCCCCCCAGATACGCAGTATTTT.

The chain has TRBV11-2 and TRBJ2-3; 8 positions agree with TRBD1. The length of the CDR3 is 20 residues. J lost 0 bases, V lost 0 bases, and 14 bases had no gene match. Germline CDR1 and CDR2: SGHAT and FQNNGV. Here the CDR3 reads CASSLEIGRGLIPSTDTQYF. The CDR3 DNA is TGTGCCAGCAGCTTAGAGATCGGCAGGGGGCTGATCCCTAGCACAGATACGCAGTATTTT.

The chain employs TRBV10-3 and TRBJ1-1; no clear D. Germline CDR1 reads ENHRY; CDR2 reads SYGVKD. The CDR3 covers 13 residues. The V end was cut by 2 bases, the J end by 6 bases, with 10 bases between. The CDR3 DNA reads TGTGCCATCAGTGAGCGTCGCAGTGCTGAAGCTTTCTTT. Translation gives CAISERRSAEAFF.

This clone appeared a few times. The chain carries TRBV7-2 and TRBJ2-2; D is uncertain. Between the trimmed V and J ends, which lost 5 bases and 2 bases, there was a span of 12 bases. Germline V lookup: CDR1 SGHTA, CDR2 FQGNSA. The CDR3 extends over 15 amino acids. The CDR3 is CASSKDNGNTGELFF. The CDR3 DNA is TGTGCCAGCAGCAAGGATAACGGAAACACCGGGGAGCTGTTTTTT.

The rearrangement links TRBV30 to TRBJ2-4, with 13 bases identical to TRBD2. CDR1 is GTSNPN, CDR2 SVGIG, per germline (reference sequence). The CDR3 loop spans 19 amino acids. V lost 3 bases and J lost 0; bases outside the gene matches: 11. CDR3 in amino acids: CAWRRSGTSGDLAKNIQYF. The CDR3 DNA sequence: TGTGCCTGGAGGAGATCCGGGACTAGCGGGGACTTAGCCAAAAACATTCAGTACTTC.

This clone has just a few counts. V is TRBV30 and J is TRBJ1-5, with D perhaps matching TRBD1 (5 bases). V dropped 3 bases and J dropped 9 bases, with 18 bases sitting between them. The germline CDR1 and CDR2 sequences are GTSNPN and SVGIG (reference sequence). The CDR3 contains 14 residues. The CDR3 DNA reads as TGTGCCTGGAGCGACAGACGGACTAGGTGGCCCCAGCATTTT. It yields the protein CAWSDRRTRWPQHF.

V gene TRBV7-8 combines with J gene TRBJ1-4; D not resolved. Germline values: CDR1 SGHVS, CDR2 FQNEAQ. There are 15 residues in the CDR3. Trimming removed 4 bases at V and 8 bases at J, with 17 bases between. CDR3 sequence: CASSSVRWRNEKLFF. CDR3 nucleotides: TGTGCCAGCAGCTCGGTCCGTTGGAGAAACGAAAAACTGTTTTTT.

This sequence joins TRBV19 and TRBJ1-2; 8 positions agree with TRBD1. CDR3 length equals 11 residues. The V and J ends lost 6 bases and 10 bases, in that order; junction bases with no gene match: 4. Germline V lookup: CDR1 LNHDA, CDR2 SQIVND (reference sequence). The CDR3 loop is CASRAGGVYTF. For the CDR3, the DNA is TGTGCCAGTAGGGCAGGGGGCGTCTACACCTTC.

The chain is built from TRBV11-3 and TRBJ2-2; 8 bases are a match to TRBD1. The junction had 8 bases not matched to a gene; V was cut back by 5 bases and J by 3 bases. Per the germline V gene, CDR1 is SGHNT and CDR2 is YENEEA. The CDR3 length is 16 residues. CDR3 sequence (DNA): TGTGCCAGCAGCGAGCACAGGGGGAAGTACACCGGGGAGCTGTTTTTT. Amino acids: CASSEHRGKYTGELFF.

At least ten counts were recorded for this clone. The rearrangement uses TRBV18 and TRBJ1-5; 9 bases align to TRBD1. Trimming at V came to 4 bases and at J to 9 bases, leaving 7 bases not matched to a gene. From germline, CDR1 is KGHSH and CDR2 LQKENI. The CDR3 runs 14 residues. The DNA of the CDR3 is TGTGCCAGCTCACAAGAACAGGGGGCCCTGCCCCAGCATTTT. Protein sequence: CASSQEQGALPQHF.

The chain has TRBV4-1 and TRBJ2-7, with D perhaps assigned TRBD1 or TRBD2 (5 bases each). V lost 3 bases and J 2 bases, leaving 14 bases between the germline ends. CDR1 is MGHRA, CDR2 YSYEKL, per germline. The CDR3 totals 15 residues. The DNA for the CDR3 is TGCGCCAGCAGCCACCCCGGGACGGTCCCCTACGAGCAGTACTTC. Its protein is CASSHPGTVPYEQYF.

The chain joins TRBV4-3 to TRBJ2-3; D may be TRBD1 or TRBD2 (5 bases each). V dropped 1 base and J dropped 0 bases, with 8 bases sitting between them. Germline CDR1 reads LGHNA; CDR2 reads YSLEER. CDR3 length: 15 amino acids. CDR3 loop: CASSQGWGSTDTQYF. DNA of the CDR3: TGCGCCAGCAGCCAAGGTTGGGGGAGCACAGATACGCAGTATTTT.

The J gene is TRBJ1-1, the V gene TRBV2, with no clear D. This CDR3 has 13 residues. V was clipped by 5 bases and J by 1 base, with 8 bases between them. Germline V gives CDR1 SNHLY, CDR2 FYNNEI. In DNA, the CDR3 is TGTGCCAGCAGTTTTGACCCGAACACTGAAGCTTTCTTT. This gives the protein CASSFDPNTEAFF.

The rearrangement uses TRBV18 and TRBJ2-7; 8 bases agree with TRBD2. The CDR3 has 16 residues. The V gene end was trimmed by 0 bases and the J gene end by 5 bases; junction bases not matched to a gene: 9. Per the germline V gene, CDR1 is KGHSH and CDR2 is LQKENI. The CDR3 coding sequence is TGTGCCAGCTCACCACCCGTACGGGAGGGCCCTAACGAGCAGTACTTC. Translation gives CASSPPVREGPNEQYF.

This chain joins TRBV6-5 and TRBJ2-3, with 9 bases that match TRBD2. Germline V gives CDR1 MNHEY, CDR2 SVGAGI. There are 13 residues in the CDR3. The V segment lost 6 bases and the J segment 6 bases; nucleotides outside the gene matches: 4. CDR3 in DNA: TGTGCCAGCAGCCGTAGCGGGAGCGATACGCAGTATTTT. Protein: CASSRSGSDTQYF.

The V and J genes are TRBV5-1 and TRBJ2-3, with TRBD2 matching over 7 bases. CDR1 SGHRS and CDR2 YFSETQ come from the germline V gene. The ends lost 2 bases at V and 6 bases at J; junction bases unmatched: 9. There are 15 residues in the CDR3. The CDR3 sequence: CASSFNAGVLDTQYF. CDR3 bases: TGCGCCAGCAGCTTTAATGCGGGGGTACTCGATACGCAGTATTTT.

This chain joins TRBV7-2 and TRBJ2-3; 7 bases map to TRBD1. CDR3 size: 14 residues. V lost 6 bases, J lost 1 base, and 4 bases stayed unmatched. Germline CDR1 is SGHTA and CDR2 is FQGNSA. The CDR3 reads CASRQGWGTDTQYF. The CDR3 DNA is TGTGCCAGCAGACAGGGGTGGGGCACAGATACGCAGTATTTT.

Note on this clone: This may be a read error: a much more frequent sequence differs by one nucleotide. This specimen includes other DNA sequences encoding the same CDR3. The chain uses TRBV11-3 and TRBJ2-7; perhaps D is TRBD1 or TRBD2 (5 bases each). The germline V gene encodes CDR1 SGHNT and CDR2 YENEEA. V lost 1 base to trimming and J lost 0 bases, with 7 bases between them. This CDR3 has 14 amino acids. CDR3 residues: CASSLGGSSYEQYF. CDR3 nucleotides: TGTGCCAGCAGCTTAGGGGGGAGCTCCTACGAGCAGTACTTC.

V usage is TRBV4-3 and J usage is TRBJ2-6, with TRBD2 as a possible D gene (6 bases). This CDR3 region has 16 residues. Looked up from germline, CDR1 is LGHNA and CDR2 is YSLEER. Trimming removed 4 bases from V and 0 bases from J, with 10 bases in between. CDR3 nucleotides: TGCGCCAGCAGCCTCATGGGACTCTCTGGGGCCAACGTCCTGACTTTC. Encoded protein: CASSLMGLSGANVLTF.